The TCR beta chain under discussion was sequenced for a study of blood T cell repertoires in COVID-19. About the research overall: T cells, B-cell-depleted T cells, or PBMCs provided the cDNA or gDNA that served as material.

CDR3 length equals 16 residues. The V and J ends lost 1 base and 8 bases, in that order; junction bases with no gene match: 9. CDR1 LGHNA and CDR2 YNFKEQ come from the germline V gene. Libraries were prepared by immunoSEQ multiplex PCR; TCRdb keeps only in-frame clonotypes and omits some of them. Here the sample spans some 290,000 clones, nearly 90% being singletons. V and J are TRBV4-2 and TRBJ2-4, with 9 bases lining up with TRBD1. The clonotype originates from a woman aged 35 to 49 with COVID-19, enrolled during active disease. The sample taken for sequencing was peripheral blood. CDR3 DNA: TGTGCCAGCAGCCAAGCTACAGGGGGCACAGGGGACATTCAGTACTTC. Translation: CASSQATGGTGDIQYF.